Sequencing of this T cell receptor beta chain was carried out in a study of blood T cells in healthy people across ages. Findings of the study overall: CMV status of donors was unknown, possibly confounding expanded clonotype changes. The unsorted PBMCs prevented any conclusive comparison of naive versus antigen-experienced cells.

This clonotype showed up just a few times. Its specificity is unknown. Trimming removed 3 bases at V and 2 bases at J, with 17 bases between. This CDR3 spans 16 amino acids. Germline V lookup: CDR1 LGHNA, CDR2 YNFKEQ. A sample-barcoded 5' primer and a J-beta primer mix were used in a second PCR of roughly 7 to 12 cycles. TCRdb re-called the 5' RACE reads with MiXCR, one entry per CDR3 protein. The sample comprises over a million distinct CDR3 sequences, 40% to 45% of which are singletons, and approximately 17% rests with the top ten. Sequencing used blood. The V and J genes are TRBV4-2 and TRBJ2-7; a weak D match, TRBD2 (6 bases). This receptor was obtained from a woman aged 55-69 years in good health. The CDR3 nucleotides are TGTGCCAGCAGCCATCTTTGGAGCGGGCAGGCCTACGAGCAGTACTTC. This gives the protein CASSHLWSGQAYEQYF.